This T cell receptor (beta chain) was found in a study of monozygotic twins with cystic fibrosis. Study context: Library input was about 3 micrograms of fragmented DNA, with approximately 16 PCR cycles.

Profiling relied on immunoSEQ multiplex PCR, and the TCRdb table lists in-frame clones only, not all of them. Altogether 30,000 to 35,000 clones are present, about 96% being singletons, with the ten largest covering over 0.15%. General study results and limits: Unrelated CF individuals shared fewer identical clonotypes than monozygotic CF twins. Co-twins had the most similar V usage for 13 of 16 pairs, J for 8. Median Simpson clonality of approximately 0.01 suggested naive T cells predominated.

Turning to this clone: Antigen unknown.

The sequenced sample consisted of blood. This clonotype originated in a girl aged 2-10 years with cystic fibrosis.

The CDR3 sequence is CASSPWDRRNSPLHF. In DNA, the CDR3 is TGTGCCAGCTCACCCTGGGACAGGCGGAATTCACCCCTCCACTTT. V usage is TRBV18 and J usage is TRBJ1-6; the match to TRBD1 covers 8 bases. Germline V gene lookup returns CDR1 KGHSH and CDR2 LQKENI. Trimming removed 3 bases from V and 7 bases from J; junction bases left unmatched: 5. This CDR3 has 15 residues.